This record concerns one T cell receptor (beta chain) sequence. What it binds is not known. This CDR3 comprises 15 residues. The germline gives CDR1 SGHRS, CDR2 YFSETQ. This entry belongs to a study of T cells expressing NK-cell markers. As for the study in general: Sorted CD3+CD56+NKG2C+, CD3+CD56+NKG2C- and CD3+CD56-NKG2C+ T-cell subsets were beta-chain profiled.

Study-level findings and limits: HCMV specificity of the expanded NKG2C+ T cell clones stayed unclear.

Generation of TCR beta cDNA was performed by 5'RACE template switching incorporating UMIs. One entry per CDR3 protein, without DNA, is what TCRdb gives after re-calling the 5' RACE reads. This sample's table has about 380,000 distinct CDR3 sequences. The genes are TRBV5-1 and TRBJ1-2; TCRdb reports TRBD1, a call that lacks DNA to check it against. This clonotype originated in a man aged 18-69 years in good health. The sequenced sample was blood T cells: a sorted CD56 or NKG2C T cell subset, CD4+ or CD8+ T cells, or bulk PBMC T cells (not recorded which). The CDR3 spells CASSLAPGFWYGYTF.